This entry lists 30 T cell receptor beta chains sequenced from one sample in a study of regulatory T cells in long-lasting Graves disease. Time point denoted: persistent/refractory GD, antithyroid drugs over 5 years with positive TRAb. The TCR library was prepared using RNA isolated from PBMCs. With iRepertoire HTBI primers and Arm-PCR of CDR3 regions, TCR beta libraries were built. TCRdb ran MiXCR on the multiplex PCR reads and lists one entry per CDR3 protein. The sample records a few hundred thousand distinct CDR3 sequences, around 20% being singletons. The sequencing used peripheral blood mononuclear cells (PBMCs), collected when the disease was refractory, from a patient treated with antithyroid drugs. All receptors derive from a female donor with Graves disease.

This clonotype was counted many times. The chain carries TRBV2 and TRBJ1-1; D gene ambiguous. Germline CDR1 is SNHLY and CDR2 is FYNNEI. The V and J ends lost 1 base and 3 bases respectively, with 12 bases between them. The CDR3 consists of 15 residues. The CDR3 sequence: CASSEVTARDTEAFF. In nucleotides, the CDR3 is TGTGCCAGCAGTGAAGTTACAGCGAGGGACACTGAAGCTTTCTTT.

The chain recombines TRBV14 with TRBJ1-3, with unresolved D. Germline V lookup: CDR1 SGHDN, CDR2 FVKESK. The CDR3 length is 13 residues. V lost 4 bases and J lost 8, with 12 bases in between. The CDR3 DNA follows: TGTGCCAGCAGCCTCGGGATCGAGGACACCATATATTTT. This codes for CASSLGIEDTIYF.

V gene TRBV30 combines with J gene TRBJ1-5; 7 positions agree with TRBD1. After removal of 1 base from V and 5 bases from J, the junction contained 8 bases not matched to a gene. The germline CDR1 and CDR2 sequences are GTSNPN and SVGIG (reference sequence). The CDR3 covers 15 residues. CDR3 amino acids: CAWSGQAGGYQPQHF. As DNA, the CDR3 is TGTGCCTGGAGTGGACAGGCAGGGGGTTATCAGCCCCAGCATTTT. The variable domain in full, completed from reference TRBV30 and TRBJ1-5, reads SQTIHQWPATLVQPVGSPLSLECTVEGTSNPNLYWYRQAAGRGLQLLFYSVGIGQISSEVPQNLSASRPQDRQFILSSKKLLLSDSGFYLCAWSGQAGGYQPQHFGDGTRLSIL.

This chain joins TRBV6-2 or TRBV6-3 and TRBJ2-7; D may be TRBD2 (6 bases). The ends were cut back, 0 bases at V and 4 bases at J, with 16 bases in the middle. Germline V gives CDR1 MNHEY, CDR2 SVGEGT. CDR3 length: 16 amino acids. The CDR3 spells CASSYSPGVGPYEQYF. For the CDR3, the DNA is TGTGCCAGCAGTTACTCCCCGGGGGTCGGGCCGTACGAGCAGTACTTC.

The V and J genes are TRBV27 and TRBJ1-2; TRBD1 is a possible D gene (6 bases). This CDR3 has 15 residues. Trimming cost V 4 bases and J 5 bases, with 17 bases left between them. Germline V gives CDR1 MNHEY, CDR2 SMNVEV (reference sequence). The CDR3 DNA is TGTGCCAGCAGTTCCCCTCGGCCAGGGGTGTATGGCTACACCTTC. Translated: CASSSPRPGVYGYTF.

As to this clonotype: A much more abundant neighbour one base away suggests this may be a read error. The chain joins TRBV20-1 to TRBJ2-5; TRBD2 matches 10 bases. Germline values: CDR1 DFQATT, CDR2 SNEGSKA (reference sequence). This CDR3 spans 13 amino acids. Unmatched junction bases numbered 9, after V lost 7 bases and J lost 7 bases. Here the CDR3 reads CSVWTSGAATQYF. For the CDR3, the DNA is TGCAGTGTTTGGACTAGCGGAGCGGCGACCCAGTACTTC.

This clonotype was seen ten or more times. This chain joins TRBV2 and TRBJ2-5, with D possibly matching TRBD1 (6 bases). Trimming removed 5 bases at V and 5 bases at J, with 15 bases between. The CDR3 consists of 14 residues. Germline CDR1 reads SNHLY; CDR2 reads FYNNEI. The CDR3 nucleotides are TGTGCCAGCAGTTTGGACAGTACAGATGAGACCCAGTACTTC. Translating it yields CASSLDSTDETQYF.

The chain employs TRBV7-9 and TRBJ2-7; a possible D gene is TRBD1 (6 bases). Looked up from germline, CDR1 is SEHNR and CDR2 is FQNEAQ (reference sequence). V was shortened by 5 bases and J by 3 bases, with 17 bases between the two germline ends. This CDR3 has 15 residues. In nucleotides, the CDR3 is TGTGCCAGCAGCCGCACGGACAGTGGGATCTACGAGCAGTACTTC. Amino acids: CASSRTDSGIYEQYF.

This clonotype was counted between two and nine times. The J gene is TRBJ2-1, the V gene TRBV6-1; a weak D match, TRBD2 (6 bases). CDR1 and CDR2 (germline): MNHNS, SASEGT. V lost 6 bases, J lost 8 bases, and 14 bases lay in between. This CDR3 spans 13 amino acids. The CDR3 nucleotides are TGTGCCAGCAGCCGAACCGGGACTCATGAGCAGTTCTTC. Amino acid sequence: CASSRTGTHEQFF.

The chain employs TRBV2 and TRBJ1-5; perhaps TRBD1 as D (6 bases). The germline CDR1 and CDR2 sequences are SNHLY and FYNNEI. V lost 4 bases to trimming and J lost 0 bases, with 13 bases between them. The CDR3 is 16 amino acids. CDR3 DNA sequence: TGTGCCAGCAGTGGGGACAACCCCTATAGCAATCAGCCCCAGCATTTT. It encodes CASSGDNPYSNQPQHF.

V and J are TRBV5-1 and TRBJ1-1; no clear D gene. The CDR3 loop spans 15 amino acids. The ends were cut back, 5 bases at V and 4 bases at J, with 18 bases in the middle. From germline, CDR1 is SGHRS and CDR2 YFSETQ. CDR3 sequence: CASRGRDATSTEAFF. In DNA form, the CDR3 reads TGCGCCAGCAGGGGTAGGGATGCGACGAGCACTGAAGCTTTCTTT.

This clonotype has only a few counts. The chain uses TRBV5-1 and TRBJ1-1; 9 nucleotides agree with TRBD1. Germline V CDR1 and CDR2: SGHRS, YFSETQ. V gave up 2 bases and J gave up 3 bases; unmatched junction bases: 5. This CDR3 is built from 15 residues. The CDR3 sequence: CASSLWDRVDTEAFF. CDR3 nucleotides: TGCGCCAGCAGCTTATGGGACAGGGTCGACACTGAAGCTTTCTTT.

The chain has TRBV19 and TRBJ1-4; 9 positions agree with TRBD1. V lost 8 bases to trimming and J lost 8 bases; unmatched junction nucleotides: 6. Germline V gives CDR1 LNHDA, CDR2 SQIVND (reference sequence). The CDR3 consists of 13 residues. The CDR3 sequence is CASETGGGEKLFF. CDR3 bases: TGTGCCAGTGAAACAGGGGGCGGCGAAAAACTGTTTTTT.

The CDR3 spells CATSRDLMRISGARGETQYF. DNA for the CDR3: TGTGCCACCAGCAGAGATCTAATGCGGATTAGCGGCGCCAGGGGAGAGACCCAGTACTTC. V and J are TRBV15 and TRBJ2-5; D tentatively fits TRBD1 or TRBD2 (6 bases each). CDR1 LNHNV and CDR2 YYDKDF come from the germline V gene (reference sequence). The CDR3 length is 20 residues. V lost 0 bases and J 4 bases, leaving 27 bases between the germline ends. Based on the CDR3 plus reference TRBV15 and TRBJ2-5, the full variable domain is DAMVIQNPRYQVTQFGKPVTLSCSQTLNHNVMYWYQQKSSQAPKLLFHYYDKDFNNEADTPDNFQSRRPNTSFCFLDIRSPGLGDTAMYLCATSRDLMRISGARGETQYFGPGTRLLVL.

This chain connects TRBV27 to TRBJ2-2; 8 positions agree with TRBD1. Germline V CDR1 and CDR2: MNHEY, SMNVEV (reference sequence). This CDR3 region has 14 residues. Trimming took 6 bases from V and 7 from J; bases not matched to a gene: 7. CDR3 sequence: CASSSQGAIGELFF. CDR3 bases: TGTGCCAGCAGCTCCCAGGGGGCAATCGGGGAGCTGTTTTTT.

This clonotype was counted only a few times. The rearrangement uses TRBV6-2 or TRBV6-3 and TRBJ1-3, with D unresolved. V was clipped by 8 bases and J by 0 bases, with 14 bases between them. The CDR3 consists of 15 residues. From germline, CDR1 is MNHEY and CDR2 SVGEGT. CDR3 loop: CASSSTEFSGNTIYF. CDR3 DNA: TGTGCCAGCTCTTCCACGGAATTCTCTGGAAACACCATATATTTT.

This clonotype occurred a few times. This rearrangement joins TRBV5-5 to TRBJ1-5, with D hard to call. CDR1 is SGHKS, CDR2 YYEKEE, per germline (reference sequence). This CDR3 spans 15 amino acids. With 1 base removed from V and 7 bases from J, the gap between germline ends came to 15 bases. As DNA, the CDR3 is TGTGCCAGCAGCTTGATGGGGTCTGACGCCCAGCCCCAGCATTTT. Its translation: CASSLMGSDAQPQHF.

For this clonotype: An end of the junction differs from the germline gene, which may be a read error. V and J are TRBV24-1 and TRBJ1-5; 8 bases fit TRBD1. The CDR3 sequence is 20 residues long. Per germline, CDR1 KGHDR and CDR2 SFDVKD. The CDR3: CATSDWFVLAGGAPRQPRHF. The DNA of the CDR3 is TGTGCCACCAGTGATTGGTTCGTGTTGGCAGGGGGCGCCCCCAGGCAGCCCCGGCATTTT.

The V call is TRBV9, the J call TRBJ1-4; tentative D call: TRBD1 (5 bases). CDR3 length: 18 residues. Per the germline V gene, CDR1 is SGDLS and CDR2 is YYNGEE. V shed 3 bases and J shed 5 bases, with 23 bases lying between them. CDR3 sequence: CASSAAQTPLGLNEKLFF. Written as DNA, the CDR3 is TGTGCCAGCAGCGCCGCCCAGACCCCCTTGGGACTAAATGAAAAACTGTTTTTT.

The J gene is TRBJ1-1, the V gene TRBV3-1; no clear D. Trimming shortened V by 0 bases and J by 2 bases, and 7 bases separated the two germline ends. Per germline, CDR1 LGHDT and CDR2 YNNKEL (reference sequence). This CDR3 region has 14 residues. The DNA for the CDR3 is TGTGCCAGCAGCCAAGATTCCGGAAACACTGAAGCTTTCTTT. It translates to CASSQDSGNTEAFF.

This clonotype was detected many times. The chain has TRBV7-9 and TRBJ2-5; D remains unclear. Germline V gene lookup returns CDR1 SEHNR and CDR2 FQNEAQ (reference sequence). The V end was cut by 5 bases, the J end by 2 bases, with 6 bases between. CDR3 length equals 12 residues. CDR3 coding DNA: TGTGCCAGCAGCCCACAACAAGAGACCCAGTACTTC. Protein product: CASSPQQETQYF.

This clonotype was recorded many times. This chain uses TRBV12-3 or TRBV12-4 with TRBJ2-5; perhaps TRBD1 as D (6 bases). The CDR3 has 14 residues. Trimming took 4 bases from V and 9 from J, leaving 18 bases between them. DNA of the CDR3: TGTGCCAGCAGTTCAAACAGGGCCCTCGGGGCCCAGTACTTC. As protein: CASSSNRALGAQYF.

J is TRBJ1-1 and V is TRBV19; possibly TRBD1 for D (6 bases). This CDR3 spans 16 amino acids. The V gene's germline CDR1 is LNHDA and CDR2 SQIVND (reference sequence). V dropped 11 bases and J dropped 2 bases, with 24 bases sitting between them. The CDR3 region has the DNA TGTGCCTCCACCTCCCCCCCGGGACAAGATAACACTGAAGCTTTCTTT. It encodes CASTSPPGQDNTEAFF.

The chain links TRBV30 to TRBJ2-7; 8 bases map to TRBD1. V dropped 1 base and J dropped 2; count of bases not matched to a gene: 4. Looked up from germline, CDR1 is GTSNPN and CDR2 is SVGIG (reference sequence). CDR3 length equals 14 residues. The CDR3 sequence: CAWSGTGKTYEQYF. DNA of the CDR3: TGTGCCTGGAGTGGGACAGGGAAAACCTACGAGCAGTACTTC. The variable domain in full, with the rest retrieved from reference TRBV30 and TRBJ2-7, is SQTIHQWPATLVQPVGSPLSLECTVEGTSNPNLYWYRQAAGRGLQLLFYSVGIGQISSEVPQNLSASRPQDRQFILSSKKLLLSDSGFYLCAWSGTGKTYEQYFGPGTRLTVT.

The rearrangement links TRBV27 to TRBJ2-1, with D perhaps matching TRBD1 or TRBD2 (6 bases each). The germline gives CDR1 MNHEY, CDR2 SMNVEV (reference sequence). V was cut by 8 bases and J by 5 bases, with 22 bases left in between. The CDR3 extends over 16 amino acids. This chain's CDR3 is CASRLIGGLIHNEQFF. The CDR3 DNA reads TGTGCCAGCCGCCTCATAGGGGGACTGATCCACAATGAGCAGTTCTTC.

This clonotype was found a few times. The chain uses TRBV19 and TRBJ2-5; D remains unclear. Germline V gene sequence: CDR1 LNHDA, CDR2 SQIVND (reference sequence). This CDR3 comprises 16 residues. Trimming removed 1 base from V and 5 bases from J, with 17 bases in between. CDR3 amino acids: CASSIGRWRREETQYF. The CDR3 bases are TGTGCCAGTAGTATAGGAAGATGGAGACGAGAGGAGACCCAGTACTTC.

This clonotype was counted a few times. Relative to the germline gene, one junction end is altered; a read error may explain this. The chain couples TRBV20-1 to TRBJ2-7, with a tentative D call TRBD2 (6 bases). This CDR3 region has 13 residues. Germline CDR1 DFQATT, CDR2 SNEGSKA (reference sequence). The CDR3 DNA reads as TGCAGTCCCCGGGCGGGAAACTCCCACGAGCAGTACTTC. Its protein product is CSPRAGNSHEQYF.

CDR3 region: CSVDTGVNTGELFF. In DNA form, the CDR3 reads TGCAGCGTTGATACAGGAGTGAACACCGGGGAGCTGTTTTTT. The J gene is TRBJ2-2, the V gene TRBV29-1, with a tentative D call TRBD1 (5 bases). Germline V CDR1 and CDR2: SQVTM, ANQGSEA. The CDR3 is made up of 14 amino acids. Trimming took 3 bases from V and 1 from J, leaving 9 bases between them.

This clonotype occurred many times. CDR3 region: CASSTQGANTEAFF. The CDR3 coding sequence is TGTGCCAGCAGTACCCAGGGGGCAAACACTGAAGCTTTCTTT. This sequence joins TRBV12-3 or TRBV12-4 and TRBJ1-1; TRBD1 agrees at 8 bases. CDR3 length: 14 amino acids. With 5 bases clipped from V and 2 bases from J, the junction kept 4 bases outside the gene matches.

There are a few counts of this clonotype. The rearrangement joins TRBV20-1 to TRBJ2-5, with D perhaps matching TRBD1 (6 bases). Trimming cost V 6 bases and J 9 bases, with 14 bases left between them. The germline CDR1 and CDR2 sequences are DFQATT and SNEGSKA (reference sequence). The CDR3 sequence is 11 residues long. In DNA form, the CDR3 reads TGCAGTGCCACACAGGGTTGGTCCCAGTACTTC. It is translated as CSATQGWSQYF.